Here is one T cell receptor beta chain with its context. Its antigen remains unknown. This sample is part of a study of identifying expanded T cells in peripheral blood. Germline CDR1 is MDHEN and CDR2 is SYDVKM. CDR3 length: 15 amino acids. V was shortened by 8 bases and J by 5 bases, with 22 bases between the two germline ends. The data were produced by immunoSEQ multiplex PCR, yet TCRdb's version contains in-frame clones alone and is incomplete. The sample holds about 97,000 clones, around 85% seen once. Study observations and caveats: Differentially abundant clones: roughly 1.3 between replicates, around 16 at about 13 days, approximately 19 at four.

The sequence was collected from a person aged 18 to 70 in good health. J is TRBJ2-7 and V is TRBV28; possibly TRBD2 for D (6 bases). Sequencing was performed on blood. CDR3 sequence: CASGGFGHTVNEQYF. CDR3 nucleotide sequence: TGTGCCAGCGGGGGGTTCGGGCACACAGTCAACGAGCAGTACTTC. The full variable domain, its missing parts supplied by reference TRBV28 and TRBJ2-7, is DVKVTQSSRYLVKRTGEKVFLECVQDMDHENMFWYRQDPGLGLRLIYFSYDVKMKEKGDIPEGYSVSREKKERFSLILESASTNQTSMYLCASGGFGHTVNEQYFGPGTRLTVT.